The next 28 T cell receptor beta chains were all read from a single sample in a study of blood T cells in healthy people across ages. Using a J-beta primer mix together with a sample-barcoded 5' primer, a second PCR was run for about 6 to 11 cycles. MiXCR was run by TCRdb on the 5' RACE reads, yielding one entry per CDR3 protein. The table has about 720,000 distinct CDR3 sequences, 22% seen once. Sequencing was carried out using blood. These receptors came from a man aged 65 to 85 in good health.

This clonotype has a handful of counts. The chain is built from TRBV6-5 and TRBJ2-1, with D possibly being TRBD2 (6 bases). Looked up from germline, CDR1 is MNHEY and CDR2 is SVGAGI. V was trimmed by 2 bases and J by 8 bases, leaving 13 bases between them. The CDR3 contains 14 residues. CDR3 bases: TGTGCCAGCAGTTACAGAGGAACGGGAGATGAGCAGTTCTTC. This gives the protein CASSYRGTGDEQFF.

The chain recombines TRBV6-4 with TRBJ2-2; no firm D call. CDR1 is MRHNA, CDR2 SNTAGT, per germline. V lost 8 bases and J lost 3, with 7 bases in between. The CDR3 totals 12 residues. CDR3 bases: TGTGCCAGCGGGGAACACACCGGGGAGCTGTTTTTT. Its protein is CASGEHTGELFF.

This clonotype was detected ten times or more. The V gene is TRBV13, the J gene TRBJ2-4, with D possibly being TRBD1 (6 bases). The CDR3 totals 16 residues. The germline V gene encodes CDR1 PRHDT and CDR2 FYEKMQ (reference sequence). Trimming pared 5 bases from V and 3 bases from J, leaving 17 bases between. CDR3 residues: CASSLNRATGKNIQYF. CDR3 sequence (DNA): TGTGCCAGCAGCCTTAACAGGGCTACGGGCAAAAACATTCAGTACTTC.

This clonotype was picked up a small number of times. DNA of the CDR3: TGTGCCAGCCGGAGGACAGAAATCTATGGCTACACCTTC. Amino acids: CASRRTEIYGYTF. V gene TRBV27 combines with J gene TRBJ1-2, with a tentative D call TRBD1 (6 bases). V shed 8 bases and J shed 4 bases, with 14 bases lying between them. The CDR3 covers 13 residues. Germline V gene sequence: CDR1 MNHEY, CDR2 SMNVEV (reference sequence).

This clonotype has a handful of counts. The chain couples TRBV12-3 or TRBV12-4 to TRBJ2-2; 9 bases map to TRBD1. The ends lost 5 bases at V and 6 bases at J; junction bases unmatched: 10. The length of the CDR3 is 16 residues. CDR3 nucleotides: TGTGCCAGCAGTACCACCGGGACAGGGAAGCCCGGGGAGCTGTTTTTT. It specifies CASSTTGTGKPGELFF.

The J gene is TRBJ2-1, the V gene TRBV5-1; no clear D. With 0 bases removed from V and 0 bases from J, the gap between germline ends came to 7 bases. Germline-derived CDR1 and CDR2 are SGHRS and YFSETQ. This CDR3 is 15 amino acids long. CDR3 loop: CASSLEHNSYNEQFF. The CDR3 DNA is TGCGCCAGCAGCTTGGAGCATAACTCCTACAATGAGCAGTTCTTC.

This chain links TRBV5-1 with TRBJ2-6; D is unclear. The CDR3 extends over 16 amino acids. Germline V gives CDR1 SGHRS, CDR2 YFSETQ. The V and J ends lost 0 bases and 0 bases respectively, with 7 bases between them. CDR3 amino acids: CASSLGVLSGANVLTF. In DNA, the CDR3 is TGCGCCAGCAGCTTGGGGGTCCTCTCTGGGGCCAACGTCCTGACTTTC.

The chain is built from TRBV12-3 or TRBV12-4 and TRBJ2-5; 7 bases are a match to TRBD1. The J call is uncertain, as TRBJ2-7 better fits the DNA end. This CDR3 spans 15 amino acids. CDR3 coding DNA: TGTGCCAGCAGTTTAGGTCGACAGGGATTGTCCGAGCAGTACTTC. Amino acids: CASSLGRQGLSEQYF.

The chain links TRBV20-1 to TRBJ2-1, with 14 bases identical to TRBD2. Losses at the gene ends were 1 base for V and 5 bases for J; bases not matched to a gene: 4. CDR3 length: 16 residues. Germline-derived CDR1 and CDR2 are DFQATT and SNEGSKA (reference sequence). CDR3 region: CSARGLAGGPHNEQFF. CDR3 DNA sequence: TGCAGTGCTAGAGGACTAGCGGGGGGGCCCCACAATGAGCAGTTCTTC.

The chain uses TRBV10-3 and TRBJ2-7; D uncertain. Germline lookup yields CDR1 ENHRY and CDR2 SYGVKD. Between the trimmed V and J ends, which lost 5 bases and 6 bases, there was a span of 14 bases. The CDR3 is 13 residues long. CDR3 nucleotides: TGTGCCATCAGTCGAGAGCAAAATGGCGAGCAGTACGTC. Amino acids: CAISREQNGEQYV.

V usage is TRBV29-1 and J usage is TRBJ2-4, with D possibly being TRBD2 (6 bases). CDR1 SQVTM and CDR2 ANQGSEA come from the germline V gene. Trimming cost V 1 base and J 6 bases, with 10 bases left between them. The CDR3 is 13 residues long. This chain's CDR3 is CSVEGAGRNIQYF. In DNA, the CDR3 is TGCAGCGTTGAAGGAGCGGGCCGAAACATTCAGTACTTC.

This clonotype was detected only a few times. The CDR3 nucleotides read TGTGCCAGCAGTTTATGGCAGCGCAGGGACAATGAGCAGTTCTTC. Amino acids: CASSLWQRRDNEQFF. The genes are TRBV28 and TRBJ2-1; a weak D match, TRBD1 (5 bases). This CDR3 region has 15 residues. V lost 0 bases and J lost 5, with 11 bases in between. The germline gives CDR1 MDHEN, CDR2 SYDVKM.

The J gene is TRBJ2-3, the V gene TRBV29-1; TRBD2 matches at 10 bases. After removal of 7 bases from V and 4 bases from J, the junction contained 5 bases not matched to a gene. This CDR3 contains 13 residues. CDR1 and CDR2 (germline): SQVTM, ANQGSEA. The CDR3 here is CSGTSGRADTQYF. CDR3 DNA sequence: TGCAGCGGGACTAGCGGTAGGGCAGATACGCAGTATTTT.

This clonotype has a handful of counts. This chain joins TRBV3-1 and TRBJ2-5; 8 bases are a match to TRBD2. The assigned J gene may be wrong: the sequence end matches TRBJ2-1 better. This CDR3 spans 17 amino acids. From germline, CDR1 is LGHDT and CDR2 YNNKEL (reference sequence). Here the CDR3 DNA reads TGTGCCAGCAGCCAAGACGTCATACGGGGGGGCCGCAATGAGCAGTTCTTC. Protein product: CASSQDVIRGGRNEQFF.

The rearrangement links TRBV12-3 or TRBV12-4 to TRBJ1-5; D gene unclear. The CDR3 runs 13 residues. V was cut by 6 bases and J by 6 bases, with 12 bases left in between. The CDR3 DNA is TGTGCCAGCAGGCCCTATACTGGTCAGCCCCAGCATTTT. The encoded protein is CASRPYTGQPQHF.

The chain joins TRBV6-6 to TRBJ2-5, with 7 bases fitting TRBD1. Trimming at V came to 7 bases and at J to 4 bases, leaving 6 bases not matched to a gene. Germline CDR1 reads MNHNY; CDR2 reads SVGAGI (reference sequence). The CDR3 length is 13 residues. The CDR3 spells CASTRQGGETQYF. CDR3 in DNA: TGTGCCAGCACCCGACAGGGCGGAGAGACCCAGTACTTC.

This clonotype was counted a few times. The rearrangement links TRBV11-2 to TRBJ2-5; 7 bases are shared with TRBD2. Losses at the gene ends were 5 bases for V and 2 bases for J; bases not matched to a gene: 14. CDR3 size: 17 residues. Germline CDR1 SGHAT, CDR2 FQNNGV. The CDR3 nucleotides read TGTGCCAGCAGCAAACTAGCCGCGGGGGTTCAACAAGAGACCCAGTACTTC. It translates to CASSKLAAGVQQETQYF.

This clonotype was detected only a few times. This chain connects TRBV11-2 to TRBJ2-7; tentatively, D is TRBD1 or TRBD2 (5 bases each). The J call could be wrong; TRBJ2-1 is a better fit for the DNA end. CDR1 and CDR2 from the germline V gene are SGHAT and FQNNGV. The CDR3 length is 16 residues. The CDR3 sequence: CASSSPVVFGGNEQFF. The CDR3 coding sequence is TGTGCCAGCAGCTCGCCCGTTGTCTTTGGGGGCAATGAGCAGTTCTTC.

This clonotype was observed a few times. The chain combines TRBV6-1 with TRBJ1-1, with a tentative D call TRBD1 (5 bases). The V and J ends lost 3 bases and 7 bases respectively, with 9 bases between them. The CDR3 consists of 12 residues. Germline V lookup: CDR1 MNHNS, CDR2 SASEGT. In DNA, the CDR3 is TGTGCCAGCAGTGATCGAAGGGGTGAAGCTTTCTTT. Translated, it gives CASSDRRGEAFF.

This clonotype appeared a few times. The V call is TRBV6-6, the J call TRBJ2-3, with TRBD2 matching 8 bases. The germline gives CDR1 MNHNY, CDR2 SVGAGI (reference sequence). The CDR3 loop spans 15 amino acids. The ends lost 5 bases at V and 1 base at J; junction bases unmatched: 5. The CDR3 sequence is CASSPTSARTDTQYF. CDR3 DNA: TGTGCCAGCAGTCCGACTAGCGCTCGCACAGATACGCAGTATTTT.

CDR3 protein: CASSPQVANEKLFF. Written as DNA, the CDR3 is TGTGCCAGCAGCCCGCAGGTGGCTAATGAAAAACTGTTTTTT. J is TRBJ1-4 and V is TRBV7-6; D is unclear. The CDR3 is 14 residues long. V was clipped by 5 bases and J by 3 bases, with 10 bases between them. Germline CDR1 and CDR2: SGHVS and FNYEAQ.

This clonotype turned up a few times. This sequence joins TRBV7-2 and TRBJ1-1, with D possibly being TRBD1 (5 bases). The CDR3 contains 16 residues. Germline V gene lookup returns CDR1 SGHTA and CDR2 FQGNSA. The germline V and J ends were trimmed by 8 bases and 0 bases, with 19 bases remaining between them. As DNA, the CDR3 is TGTGCCAGCGAGGGACGCACGGGGGGACTGAACACTGAAGCTTTCTTT. Its translation is CASEGRTGGLNTEAFF.

The table lists this clonotype with a few counts. The chain uses TRBV20-1 and TRBJ2-7, with 7 bases aligning to TRBD1. Germline CDR1 reads DFQATT; CDR2 reads SNEGSKA (reference sequence). V shed 2 bases and J 2 bases; nucleotides not matched to a gene: 9. The CDR3 is made up of 15 amino acids. CDR3 loop: CSARNLGRGTYEQYF. Written as DNA, the CDR3 is TGCAGTGCTAGAAATTTAGGCAGGGGGACCTACGAGCAGTACTTC.

The rearrangement uses TRBV7-2 and TRBJ2-5; D is unclear. With 1 base removed from V and 4 bases from J, the gap between germline ends came to 19 bases. There are 17 residues in the CDR3. Germline V CDR1 and CDR2: SGHTA, FQGNSA. The CDR3 loop is CASSLGGRTLGLETQYF. The CDR3 region has the DNA TGTGCCAGCAGCTTAGGAGGACGGACCCTTGGGTTAGAGACCCAGTACTTC.

This clonotype was seen at least ten times. The chain combines TRBV20-1 with TRBJ2-4, with TRBD2 identical over 9 bases. CDR1 is DFQATT and CDR2 is SNEGSKA in the germline V gene (reference sequence). V was pared by 0 bases and J by 5 bases, with 5 bases of the junction left unmatched. The CDR3 runs 15 residues. The CDR3 reads CSARDFSGGQNIQYF. Written as DNA, the CDR3 is TGCAGTGCTAGAGATTTTAGCGGGGGTCAAAACATTCAGTACTTC.

The chain joins TRBV7-2 to TRBJ2-3; D may match TRBD1 or TRBD2 (6 bases each). This CDR3 contains 15 residues. Germline CDR1 SGHTA, CDR2 FQGNSA. V lost 0 bases, J lost 5 bases, and 12 bases lay in between. DNA for the CDR3: TGTGCCAGCAGCTTAGCGCTAGGGGGAGGAGATACGCAGTATTTT. This codes for CASSLALGGGDTQYF.

A few counts support this clonotype. This chain joins TRBV4-2 and TRBJ1-1; D is unclear. Germline V gene lookup returns CDR1 LGHNA and CDR2 YNFKEQ. V was shortened by 3 bases and J by 5 bases, with 13 bases between the two germline ends. This CDR3 is built from 14 residues. CDR3 bases: TGTGCCAGCAGCCAGTTGTTATGGGAAACTGAAGCTTTCTTT. It specifies CASSQLLWETEAFF.

This clonotype has at least ten counts. The V call is TRBV4-3, the J call TRBJ1-5, with D possibly matching TRBD1 (5 bases). CDR1 and CDR2 from the germline V gene are LGHNA and YSLEER. This CDR3 has 13 residues. V was pared by 5 bases and J by 5 bases, with 10 bases between. Written as DNA, the CDR3 is TGCGCCAGCAGCTTCGGCAGGGATCAGCCCCAGCATTTT. As protein: CASSFGRDQPQHF.